This T cell receptor (beta chain) emerged from a study of OX40 agonist ivuxolimab in advanced cancers. Trimming shortened V by 2 bases and J by 4 bases, and 16 bases separated the two germline ends. The germline V gene encodes CDR1 MGHRA and CDR2 YSYEKL. The CDR3 is made up of 16 amino acids. On this clone itself: What it binds is not known.

Clones were read by immunoSEQ multiplex PCR, and TCRdb kept only the in-frame ones, dropping some. The data contain 70,000 or so clones, 91% of them singletons. Study-level results: CD8+ T cells were the subset that, on average, had more expanded clones than CD4+. At 0.1 to 3.0 mg/kg and by week 6, clonal expansion occurred in CD4+ and CD8+ blood T cells.

The material was CD4+ or CD8+ T cells sorted from blood, obtained in a trial of the OX40 agonist ivuxolimab. The chain employs TRBV4-1 and TRBJ2-3; D might be TRBD1 or TRBD2, each matching 6 bases. The source of this sequence is an adult with an advanced solid tumor such as melanoma, head and neck, liver or kidney cancer. The DNA of the CDR3 is TGCGCCAGCAGCCAAAGCGGAGGGACATCCTCAGATACGCAGTATTTT. Its protein product is CASSQSGGTSSDTQYF.